These 9 T cell receptor beta chains came from one sample sequenced in a study of shared clonotypes between healthy human individuals. The table came from immunoSEQ multiplex PCR; TCRdb's copy has only in-frame clones and leaves some out. The top ten hold approximately 1.5% of the sample, which has about 960,000 clones, around 80% seen once. The sample comprised memory CD4+ T cells sorted from blood. Noted subset: CD45RA-negative fraction. These receptors came from a man between 18 and 29 years old in good health.

The CDR3 here is CASSRSGQSYEQYF. The CDR3 DNA reads TGTGCCAGCAGTCGTTCCGGACAGTCCTACGAGCAGTACTTC. The chain recombines TRBV5-5 with TRBJ2-7; maybe TRBD1 (6 bases). This CDR3 contains 14 residues. From germline, CDR1 is SGHKS and CDR2 YYEKEE (reference sequence). The ends were cut back, 5 bases at V and 1 base at J, with 13 bases in the middle.

V and J are TRBV9 and TRBJ2-3, with D unclear. V was cut by 1 base and J by 2 bases, with 5 bases left in between. Germline values: CDR1 SGDLS, CDR2 YYNGEE. This CDR3 is built from 13 residues. The CDR3 DNA reads as TGTGCCAGCAGCGTACCAAACACAGATACGCAGTATTTT. Translation gives CASSVPNTDTQYF. The full variable domain, in which reference TRBV9 and TRBJ2-3 provide the parts outside the CDR3, is DSGVTQTPKHLITATGQRVTLRCSPRSGDLSVYWYQQSLDQGLQFLIQYYNGEERAKGNILERFSAQQFPDLHSELNLSSLELGDSALYFCASSVPNTDTQYFGPGTRLTVL.

J is TRBJ1-5 and V is TRBV19; TRBD1 aligns across 7 bases. J was trimmed by 6 bases and V by 6 bases; bases with no gene match: 8. The CDR3 is 14 residues long. From germline, CDR1 is LNHDA and CDR2 SQIVND (reference sequence). The CDR3 sequence: CASRTDRESQPQHF. The DNA for the CDR3 is TGTGCCAGTAGGACCGACAGGGAAAGTCAGCCCCAGCATTTT.

The V call is TRBV6-6, the J call TRBJ1-2; D is undetermined. The CDR3 totals 14 residues. Germline-derived CDR1 and CDR2 are MNHNY and SVGAGI (reference sequence). Trimming stripped 1 base from V and 4 bases from J, with 10 bases between. CDR3 coding DNA: TGTGCCAGCAGTTACTTAGAAATAGTCTATGGCTACACCTTC. This gives the protein CASSYLEIVYGYTF.

V gene TRBV29-1 combines with J gene TRBJ2-1; D remains ambiguous. The germline V and J ends were trimmed by 3 bases and 9 bases, with 9 bases remaining between them. The length of the CDR3 is 11 residues. Germline V gives CDR1 SQVTM, CDR2 ANQGSEA. The CDR3 sequence: CSVDIGIEQFF. In DNA, the CDR3 is TGCAGCGTTGACATCGGTATTGAGCAGTTCTTC.

The rearrangement joins TRBV27 to TRBJ2-2; D gene unclear. Germline V CDR1 and CDR2: MNHEY, SMNVEV (reference sequence). The V gene lost 2 bases and the J gene lost 4 bases, with 5 bases spanning the gap. The CDR3 contains 13 residues. This chain's CDR3 is CASSLRPTGELFF. DNA of the CDR3: TGTGCCAGCAGTTTAAGACCCACCGGGGAGCTGTTTTTT.

There are a few counts of this clone. This may be a read error, as it is one base from a much larger clone. The same CDR3 is also encoded by other DNA sequences in this sample. The chain links TRBV2 to TRBJ1-1; the D gene is possibly TRBD1 (5 bases). Germline lookup yields CDR1 SNHLY and CDR2 FYNNEI. The CDR3 contains 11 residues. V dropped 2 bases and J dropped 8 bases, with 6 bases sitting between them. The chain's CDR3 is CASSERTEAFF. In DNA form, the CDR3 reads TGTGCCAGCAGTGAACGGACAGAAGCTTTCTTT.

CDR3 DNA sequence: TGTGCCAGCAGACCACAGGTACACACAGATACGCAGTATTTT. Residues: CASRPQVHTDTQYF. The chain is built from TRBV25-1 and TRBJ2-3, with a weak D call TRBD1 (5 bases). Trimming removed 6 bases from V and 2 bases from J, with 12 bases in between. Germline-derived CDR1 and CDR2 are MGHDK and SYGVNS. The CDR3 extends over 14 amino acids. The full variable domain, in which reference TRBV25-1 and TRBJ2-3 provide the parts outside the CDR3, is EADIYQTPRYLVIGTGKKITLECSQTMGHDKMYWYQQDPGMELHLIHYSYGVNSTEKGDLSSESTVSRIRTEHFPLTLESARPSHTSQYLCASRPQVHTDTQYFGPGTRLTVL.

This rearrangement joins TRBV2 to TRBJ1-5; TRBD1 might be the D (6 bases). This CDR3 contains 15 residues. V dropped 2 bases and J dropped 7 bases, with 15 bases sitting between them. Germline lookup yields CDR1 SNHLY and CDR2 FYNNEI. CDR3 DNA sequence: TGTGCCAGCAGTGAAAGTTGGGGGGCGGGACAGCCCCAGCATTTT. It encodes CASSESWGAGQPQHF.